This T cell receptor beta chain was identified during a study of Ad26.COV2.S vaccination and SARS-CoV-2 variants. Study outcomes and limitations: Possible underestimation of total T cell responses by the TCR breadth and depth analyses was noted. It was vaccine recipients, not placebo recipients, who had the higher spike-specific TCR breadth.

This CDR3 spans 17 amino acids. The germline V gene has CDR1 MNHGY and CDR2 SAAAGT. V was shortened by 0 bases and J by 8 bases, with 20 bases between the two germline ends. Measured with immunoSEQ multiplex PCR; TCRdb has only the in-frame clones, and not every one. The table records some 480,000 clones, roughly 85% of them present only once. This clone occurred once. Its specificity is not known. Treatment specified: over 15 received Ad26.COV2.S at low or high dose, single or two shots; about 5 received placebo; per-sample allocation not given. Samples came from day 63 after the first vaccine or placebo injection.

The V and J genes are TRBV6-8 and TRBJ1-3, with unresolved D. This clonotype was sampled from a person between 18 and 65 years old who received the Ad26.COV2.S COVID-19 vaccine or a placebo. Sample: peripheral blood, taken in a trial of Ad26.COV2.S vaccine versus placebo. The CDR3 reads CASSYSSVRELVDTIYF. CDR3 DNA: TGTGCCAGCAGTTACTCGAGCGTCCGGGAACTGGTGGACACCATATATTTT.